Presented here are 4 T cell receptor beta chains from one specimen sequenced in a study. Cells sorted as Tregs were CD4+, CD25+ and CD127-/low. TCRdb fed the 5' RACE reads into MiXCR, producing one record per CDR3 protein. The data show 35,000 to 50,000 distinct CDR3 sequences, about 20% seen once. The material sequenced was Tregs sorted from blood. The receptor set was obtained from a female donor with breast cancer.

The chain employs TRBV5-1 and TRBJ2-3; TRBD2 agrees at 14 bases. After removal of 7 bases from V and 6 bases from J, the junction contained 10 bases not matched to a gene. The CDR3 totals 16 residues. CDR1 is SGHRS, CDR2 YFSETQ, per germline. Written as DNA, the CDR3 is TGCGCCAGCCGCCCTCGGACTAGCGGGAGGACCGATACGCAGTATTTT. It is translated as CASRPRTSGRTDTQYF.

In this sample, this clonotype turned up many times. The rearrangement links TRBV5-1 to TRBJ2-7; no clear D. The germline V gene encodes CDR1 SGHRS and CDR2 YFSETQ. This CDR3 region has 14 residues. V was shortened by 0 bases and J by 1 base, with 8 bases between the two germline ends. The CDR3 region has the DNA TGCGCCAGCAGCTTGGACTACGGTTCCTACGAGCAGTACTTC. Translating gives CASSLDYGSYEQYF.

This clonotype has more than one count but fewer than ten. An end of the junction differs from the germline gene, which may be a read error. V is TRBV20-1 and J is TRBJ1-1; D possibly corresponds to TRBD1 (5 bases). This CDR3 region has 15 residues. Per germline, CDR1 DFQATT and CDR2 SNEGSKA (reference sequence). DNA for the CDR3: TGCAGTGCTAGTCCACTGACAGTCATGAACGCTGAAGCTTTCTTT. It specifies CSASPLTVMNAEAFF.

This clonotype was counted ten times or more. Written as DNA, the CDR3 is TGTGCCAGCAGCGGACAGGGGGAAAAACTGTTTTTT. Translation: CASSGQGEKLFF. J is TRBJ1-4 and V is TRBV27, with 9 bases that match TRBD1. Per germline, CDR1 MNHEY and CDR2 SMNVEV (reference sequence). V was pared by 6 bases and J by 8 bases, with 1 base of the junction left unmatched. The CDR3 sequence is 12 residues long.